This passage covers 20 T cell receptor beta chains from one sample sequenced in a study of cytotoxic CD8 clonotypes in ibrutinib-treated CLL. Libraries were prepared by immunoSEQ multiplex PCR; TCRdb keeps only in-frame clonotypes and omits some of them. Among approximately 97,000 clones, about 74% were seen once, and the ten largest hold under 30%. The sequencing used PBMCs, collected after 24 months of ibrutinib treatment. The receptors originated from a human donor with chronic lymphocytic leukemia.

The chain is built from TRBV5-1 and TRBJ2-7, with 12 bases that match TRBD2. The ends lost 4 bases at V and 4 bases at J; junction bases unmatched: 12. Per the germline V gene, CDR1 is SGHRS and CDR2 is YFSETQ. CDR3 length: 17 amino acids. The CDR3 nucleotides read TGCGCCAGCAGCCCTTTGACTAGCGGGAGTACCCGGTACGAGCAGTACTTC. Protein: CASSPLTSGSTRYEQYF.

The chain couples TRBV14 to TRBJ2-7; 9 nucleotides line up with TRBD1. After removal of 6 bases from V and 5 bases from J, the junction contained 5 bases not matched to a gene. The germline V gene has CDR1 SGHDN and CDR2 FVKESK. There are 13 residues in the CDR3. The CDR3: CASSWDRVHEQYF. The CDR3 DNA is TGTGCCAGCAGTTGGGACAGGGTACACGAGCAGTACTTC.

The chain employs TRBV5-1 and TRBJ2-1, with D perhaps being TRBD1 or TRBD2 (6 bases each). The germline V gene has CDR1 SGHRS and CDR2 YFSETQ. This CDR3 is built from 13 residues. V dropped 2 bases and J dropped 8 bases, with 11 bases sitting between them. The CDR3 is CASSLGQRDEQFF. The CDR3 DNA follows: TGCGCCAGCAGCTTAGGACAGCGGGATGAGCAGTTCTTC.

The CDR3 loop reads CASSLEGVSSTDTQYF. CDR3 in DNA: TGCGCCAGCAGCTTGGAGGGGGTATCCAGCACAGATACGCAGTATTTT. The chain has TRBV5-1 and TRBJ2-3; a possible D gene is TRBD1 (6 bases). Germline values: CDR1 SGHRS, CDR2 YFSETQ. CDR3 length: 16 amino acids. The germline V and J ends were trimmed by 0 bases and 0 bases, with 11 bases remaining between them.

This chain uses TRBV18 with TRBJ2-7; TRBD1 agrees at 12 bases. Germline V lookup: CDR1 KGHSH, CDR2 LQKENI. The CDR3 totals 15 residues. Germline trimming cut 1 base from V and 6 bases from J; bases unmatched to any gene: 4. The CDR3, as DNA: TGTGCCAGCTCACCACGGGGGACAGGGGGCGGCGAGCAGTACTTC. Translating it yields CASSPRGTGGGEQYF.

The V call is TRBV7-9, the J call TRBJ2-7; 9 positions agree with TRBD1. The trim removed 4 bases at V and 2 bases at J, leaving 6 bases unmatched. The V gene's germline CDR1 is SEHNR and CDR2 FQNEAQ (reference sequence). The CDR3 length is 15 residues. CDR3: CASSSHRTGAYEQYF. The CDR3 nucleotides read TGTGCCAGCAGCTCCCACAGGACAGGGGCCTACGAGCAGTACTTC.

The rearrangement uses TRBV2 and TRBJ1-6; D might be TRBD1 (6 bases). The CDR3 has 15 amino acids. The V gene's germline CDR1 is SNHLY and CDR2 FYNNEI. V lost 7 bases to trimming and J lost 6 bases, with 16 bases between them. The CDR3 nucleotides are TGTGCCAGCACCATACAGGGTTTGGCTAATTCACCCCTCCACTTT. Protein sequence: CASTIQGLANSPLHF. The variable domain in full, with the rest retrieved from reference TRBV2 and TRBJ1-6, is EPEVTQTPSHQVTQMGQEVILRCVPISNHLYFYWYRQILGQKVEFLVSFYNNEISEKSEIFDDQFSVERPDGSNFTLKIRSTKLEDSAMYFCASTIQGLANSPLHFGNGTRLTVT.

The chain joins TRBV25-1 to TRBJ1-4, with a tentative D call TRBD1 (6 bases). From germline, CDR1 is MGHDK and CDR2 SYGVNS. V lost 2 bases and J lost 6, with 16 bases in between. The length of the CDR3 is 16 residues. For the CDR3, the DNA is TGTGCCAGCAGTGAACGTGCGGGGGGCTTAGATGAAAAACTGTTTTTT. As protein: CASSERAGGLDEKLFF.

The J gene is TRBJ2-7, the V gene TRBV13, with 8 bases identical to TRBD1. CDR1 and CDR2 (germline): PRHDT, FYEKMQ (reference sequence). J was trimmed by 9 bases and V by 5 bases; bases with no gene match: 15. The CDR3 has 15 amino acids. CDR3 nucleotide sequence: TGTGCCAGCAGCAAATCGACAGGGGCGCTCTCTGGGCAGTACTTC. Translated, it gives CASSKSTGALSGQYF.

The DNA of the CDR3 is TGTGCCAGCAGGAGCAGGGAGAACACTGAAGCTTTCTTT. Its protein product is CASRSRENTEAFF. V and J are TRBV6-5 and TRBJ1-1, with a possible D match to TRBD1 (5 bases). V lost 6 bases, J lost 1 base, and 9 bases lay in between. Germline V lookup: CDR1 MNHEY, CDR2 SVGAGI. The CDR3 length is 13 residues.

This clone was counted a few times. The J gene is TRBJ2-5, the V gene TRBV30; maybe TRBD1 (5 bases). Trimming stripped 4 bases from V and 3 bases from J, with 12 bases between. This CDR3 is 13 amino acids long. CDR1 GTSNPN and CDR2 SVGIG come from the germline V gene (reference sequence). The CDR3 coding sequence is TGTGCCTGGATGGACAAGGACAAAGAGACCCAGTACTTC. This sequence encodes CAWMDKDKETQYF.

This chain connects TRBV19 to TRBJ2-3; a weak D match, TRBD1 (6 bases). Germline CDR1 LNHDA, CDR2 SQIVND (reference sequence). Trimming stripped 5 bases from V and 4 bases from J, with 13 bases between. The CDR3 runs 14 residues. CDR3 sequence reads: CASSPGHRADTQYF. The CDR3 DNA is TGTGCCAGTAGTCCGGGACACCGGGCAGATACGCAGTATTTT.

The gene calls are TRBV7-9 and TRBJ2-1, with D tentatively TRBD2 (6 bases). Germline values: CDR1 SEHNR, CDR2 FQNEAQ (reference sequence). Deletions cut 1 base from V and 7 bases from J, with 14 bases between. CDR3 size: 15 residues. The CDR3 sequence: CASSLGPAGDNEQFF. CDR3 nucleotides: TGTGCCAGCAGCTTAGGTCCAGCGGGTGATAATGAGCAGTTCTTC.

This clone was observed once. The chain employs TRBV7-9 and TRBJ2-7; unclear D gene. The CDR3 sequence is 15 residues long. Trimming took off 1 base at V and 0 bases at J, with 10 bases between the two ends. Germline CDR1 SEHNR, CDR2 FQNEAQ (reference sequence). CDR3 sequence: CASSLVTATSYEQYF. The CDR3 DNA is TGTGCCAGCAGCTTAGTTACAGCTACCTCCTACGAGCAGTACTTC.

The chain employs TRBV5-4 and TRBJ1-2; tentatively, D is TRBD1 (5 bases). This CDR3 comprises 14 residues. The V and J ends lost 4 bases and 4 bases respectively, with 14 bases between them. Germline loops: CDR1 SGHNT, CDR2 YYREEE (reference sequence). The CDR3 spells CASSQDTGRYGYTF. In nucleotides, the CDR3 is TGTGCCAGCAGCCAGGACACGGGGCGCTATGGCTACACCTTC.

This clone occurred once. CDR3 region: CATRGEGDEQYF. In nucleotides, the CDR3 is TGCGCCACCAGGGGCGAAGGGGACGAGCAGTACTTC. The chain combines TRBV5-1 with TRBJ2-7; TRBD1 might be the D (6 bases). In germline, CDR1 is SGHRS, CDR2 YFSETQ. V lost 9 bases, J lost 5 bases, and 15 bases lay in between. The CDR3 covers 12 residues.

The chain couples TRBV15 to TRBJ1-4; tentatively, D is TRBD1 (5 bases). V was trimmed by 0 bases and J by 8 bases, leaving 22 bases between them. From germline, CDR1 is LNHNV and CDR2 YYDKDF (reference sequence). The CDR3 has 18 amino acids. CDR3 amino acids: CATSRDPALVTPGEKLFF. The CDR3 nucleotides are TGTGCCACCAGCAGAGATCCGGCGCTTGTGACGCCAGGGGAAAAACTGTTTTTT.

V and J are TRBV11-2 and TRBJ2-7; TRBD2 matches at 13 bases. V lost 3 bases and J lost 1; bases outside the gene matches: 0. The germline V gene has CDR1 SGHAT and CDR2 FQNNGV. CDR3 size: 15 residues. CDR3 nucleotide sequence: TGTGCCAGCAGCTTGACTAGCGGGAGGTCCTACGAGCAGTACTTC. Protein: CASSLTSGRSYEQYF.

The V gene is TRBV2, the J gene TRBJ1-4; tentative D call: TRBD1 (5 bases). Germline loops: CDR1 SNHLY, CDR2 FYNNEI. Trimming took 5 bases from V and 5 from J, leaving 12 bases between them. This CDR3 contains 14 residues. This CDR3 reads CASSWDRLNEKLFF. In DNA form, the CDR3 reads TGTGCCAGCAGTTGGGACCGACTGAATGAAAAACTGTTTTTT.

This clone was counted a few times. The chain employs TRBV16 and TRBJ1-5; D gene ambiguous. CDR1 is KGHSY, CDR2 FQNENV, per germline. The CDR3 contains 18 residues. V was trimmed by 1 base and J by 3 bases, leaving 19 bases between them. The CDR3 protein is CASSQFSRPNIDNQPQHF. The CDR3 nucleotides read TGTGCCAGCAGCCAATTTAGTAGACCTAACATAGACAATCAGCCCCAGCATTTT.